Sequencing of this TCR beta chain was carried out in a study of blood T cell repertoires in COVID-19. This study enrolled people aged about 18 to 100 from around 26 US geographic areas. In the authors' methods: Using reference gene primer amplification, nucleated cell counts were estimated. Profiled with immunoSEQ multiplex PCR; TCRdb holds only in-frame clones, not every one. V and J calls and clone size come straight from that table; D and trimming were deduced from the DNA. There are under 300,000 clones in the sample; approximately 89% occur only once, and under 2.5% lies in the top ten. This CDR3 region has 14 residues. CDR1 SEHNR and CDR2 FQNEAQ come from the germline V gene (reference sequence). Trimming cost V 5 bases and J 4 bases, with 14 bases left between them.

The receptor's source is a woman aged 55-69 years who had recovered from COVID-19. Material for sequencing was PBMCs or T cells enriched from blood (not recorded which). The chain uses TRBV7-9 and TRBJ1-2; D perhaps matches TRBD1 (5 bases). Here the CDR3 DNA reads TGTGCCAGCAGCCCCCCCGGGGGAAGCTATGGCTACACCTTC. This gives the protein CASSPPGGSYGYTF.